This T cell receptor beta chain was sequenced for a study of T-cell reconstitution after alpha-beta-depleted transplantation in children. Study-wide results and caveats: Newly produced T cells mostly provided counts and TCRbeta diversity after one year, as hyperexpanded clones declined.

This clonotype came up many times. The antigen is not known. The germline V and J ends were trimmed by 1 base and 9 bases, with 13 bases remaining between them. The CDR3 has 14 residues. Germline loops: CDR1 SGHVS, CDR2 FNYEAQ. During its preparation, the TCRbeta library received unique molecular identifiers. TCRdb reprocessed the PCR reads with MiXCR, giving one entry per CDR3 protein. The sample lists roughly 670,000 distinct CDR3 sequences, about an eighth occurring once. The receptor's source is a girl aged 2 to 9 with congenital amegakaryocytic thrombocytopenia, due to receive a stem cell transplant. The starting material was PBMCs, obtained before TCRalphabeta/CD19-depleted stem cell transplant. The rearrangement links TRBV7-6 to TRBJ1-5; D is ambiguous. CDR3 amino acids: CASSLESGTGPQHF. DNA of the CDR3: TGTGCCAGCAGCTTAGAGTCCGGTACGGGGCCCCAGCATTTT.